The sequence of this T cell receptor beta chain was determined in a study of blood T cell repertoires in COVID-19 (dated by TCRdb to 2018 to 2020). General notes on the study: Collaborator samples came from the United States, Italy and Spain and covered acute and convalescent phases of COVID-19. The material from the prospective study consisted of cDNA or gDNA derived from T cells, B-cell-depleted T cells, or PBMCs. Subjects who had been exposed to COVID-19, were actively infected with it, or had recovered from it provided the deeply sampled blood TCRbeta repertoires that made up the dataset. The repertoires were released in a freely available public database meant as a resource for research on the immune response to SARS-CoV-2. The samples were drawn from two sources: the first 160 participants of the ongoing ImmuneRACE study, and 950 to 1,500 subjects contributed by 6 global collaborators. Nearly every sample came with metadata listing a de-identified subject ID, COVID-19 status, age in years and sex. Where available, HLA class I and class II types were taken from metadata supplied by the sample provider and were not determined by assay-based typing. The paper's findings and limits, for the study overall: How much clinical and demographic metadata was included differed by source and by participant, and the metadata was provided uncurated.

In this sample, this clone turned up once. Its antigen remains unidentified. Base-call qualities are not available, and no considerably larger clone is one nucleotide away. TCRbeta CDR3 regions were amplified from genomic DNA using the immunoSEQ Assay, a bias-controlled multiplex PCR. In the source study's methods: Within the assay, amplification of reference gene primers was used to estimate how many nucleated cells each sample contained. To quantify the absolute abundance of each unique TCRbeta CDR3 rearrangement, sequence reads were collapsed and filtered. Productive Simpson clonality was computed per sample as the square root of Simpson's diversity index over productive rearrangements. Imported from immuneACCESS, the table was reduced by TCRdb to in-frame sequences with V and J called. These copies leave out some clones; in studies compared against another copy, an unresolved V gene accounts for under half, and the cause of the remainder is not known. The V and J calls and clone size come from that table; D and trimming were worked out from the DNA. This sample is represented by about 8,000 clones; about 91% of them were singletons. The top ten clones comprise less than 5% of the sample.

CDR1 and CDR2 (SQVTM, ANQGSEA) derive from the germline V gene. Germline trimming amounts to 3 bases on V and 3 bases on J, with 4 as the count of junction bases outside the gene matches. Including the terminal cysteine and phenylalanine, the CDR3 comprises 13 residues. Only CDR3 DNA is held: 39 bases, read in frame from base 1. The collaborating institutions used their own protocols to collect whole blood in K2EDTA tubes. For TCRbeta analysis, collaborator samples were shipped as frozen whole blood, as isolated PBMCs, or as DNA extracted from either sample type. Here the chain combines TRBV29-1 and TRBJ2-7, with 8 central nucleotides matching TRBD2. The sequence was obtained from a woman in her fifties or sixties with active COVID-19. Source material: peripheral blood. CDR3 region: CSVDSGGNYEQYF. The nucleotides are TGCAGCGTTGATTCGGGGGGGAACTACGAGCAGTACTTC.